The clone carrying this TCR beta chain was seen a few times. What it recognizes is unknown. The record originates from a study of breast tumors, draining lymph nodes, adjacent tissues. V lost 4 bases, J lost 2 bases, and 18 bases stayed unmatched. The V gene's germline CDR1 is SGHVS and CDR2 FQNEAQ. This CDR3 has 19 residues. The study's findings and limits: The data were judged consistent with most tumor T cells coming from lymph node and expanding in tumor.

One entry per CDR3 protein, called by TCRdb with MiXCR from the multiplex PCR reads. The data contain 200,000 to 300,000 distinct CDR3 sequences, 30% of them singletons. Breast cancer patients provided tissue from their axillary draining lymph nodes. This sequence was found in a female donor with breast cancer. Some clones in this sample may be carry-over from other donors' samples. The chain joins TRBV7-8 to TRBJ2-7; 9 bases are a match to TRBD1. The specimen was axillary lymph node tissue. CDR3 amino acids: CASSSGLGQGGSGPYEQYF. The CDR3 DNA sequence: TGTGCCAGCAGCTCAGGATTGGGACAGGGAGGCTCGGGGCCCTACGAGCAGTACTTC.